These 21 T cell receptor beta chains were sequenced from one sample in a study of CD8 T cells in ankylosing spondylitis (dated by TCRdb to between 2016 and 2019). Paper-wide results and their limitations: Blood from ankylosing spondylitis patients appeared to be characterized by a TCR beta motif made up of fewer than ten highly homologous amino acid variants.

Antigens for these TCRs are unknown. Receptor amplification or capture employed 5' RACE. This sample was sequenced with an Illumina HiSeq 2500. In TCRdb, the public reads were trimmed at Q25 with fastp and aligned with MiXCR, with productive beta chains retained. Rows are unified per CDR3 protein, each entry keeping the most common DNA and genes. This sample is represented by about 480,000 distinct CDR3 sequences; more than 15% of them were singletons. Clones ranked in the top ten supply approximately 1% of the sample. The sequencing sample was made of blood, either unsorted or a sorted T cell fraction (not recorded which). The receptors were gathered from a male donor with ankylosing spondylitis.

The chain's CDR3 is CASSPPGSNAGNTIYF. CDR3 sequence (DNA): TGTGCCAGCAGCCCCCCGGGGAGCAACGCTGGAAACACCATATATTTT. This rearrangement joins TRBV7-9 to TRBJ1-3; no clear D. The CDR3 loop spans 16 amino acids. Trimming pared 5 bases from V and 2 bases from J, leaving 16 bases between. CDR1 SEHNR and CDR2 FQNEAQ come from the germline V gene (reference sequence).

This clonotype was observed a handful of times. The CDR3 spells CASSLHLESGAKNIQYF. CDR3 bases: TGTGCCAGCAGTCTCCACTTAGAGAGCGGGGCCAAAAACATTCAGTACTTC. The chain employs TRBV6-2 or TRBV6-3 and TRBJ2-4; D might be TRBD2 (6 bases). This CDR3 has 17 residues. V dropped 5 bases and J dropped 1 base, with 18 bases sitting between them. The germline V gene encodes CDR1 MNHEY and CDR2 SVGEGT.

The count of this clonotype is one. The rearrangement joins TRBV30 to TRBJ1-1, with D possibly being TRBD1 (5 bases). The CDR3 spans 13 residues. The V gene lost 4 bases and the J gene lost 1 base, with 10 bases spanning the gap. Germline lookup yields CDR1 GTSNPN and CDR2 SVGIG (reference sequence). DNA of the CDR3: TGTGCCTGGACCCCGGGACCGAACACTGAAGCTTTCTTT. It translates to CAWTPGPNTEAFF. Drawing the rest from reference TRBV30 and TRBJ1-1, the complete variable domain is SQTIHQWPATLVQPVGSPLSLECTVEGTSNPNLYWYRQAAGRGLQLLFYSVGIGQISSEVPQNLSASRPQDRQFILSSKKLLLSDSGFYLCAWTPGPNTEAFFGQGTRLTVV.

This clonotype occurred a few times. The chain has TRBV5-1 and TRBJ1-6; possibly TRBD1 for D (5 bases). CDR3 length equals 14 residues. V was trimmed by 2 bases and J by 10 bases, leaving 13 bases between them. Germline V gene lookup returns CDR1 SGHRS and CDR2 YFSETQ. This CDR3 is CASSFDRVGSPLHF. As DNA, the CDR3 is TGCGCCAGCAGCTTTGACAGAGTTGGCTCACCCCTCCACTTT.

The rearrangement uses TRBV6-1 and TRBJ2-7, with 11 bases that match TRBD2. The CDR3 spans 14 residues. V dropped 7 bases and J dropped 6; count of bases not matched to a gene: 8. Germline V gene sequence: CDR1 MNHNS, CDR2 SASEGT. This CDR3 reads CASTGPGTSGEQYF. The DNA for the CDR3 is TGTGCCAGCACTGGTCCCGGGACTAGCGGCGAGCAGTACTTC.

The gene calls are TRBV5-1 and TRBJ1-4; D may be TRBD1 (6 bases). Germline V gene data show CDR1 as SGHRS and CDR2 as YFSETQ. The CDR3 loop spans 16 amino acids. Trimming cost V 3 bases and J 3 bases, with 15 bases left between them. CDR3 DNA sequence: TGCGCCAGCAGCTCGACAGGCCGCTCCCCTAATGAAAAACTGTTTTTT. Translating it yields CASSSTGRSPNEKLFF.

This clonotype occurred a few times. The chain is built from TRBV15 and TRBJ2-7; maybe TRBD1 (6 bases). V gave up 1 base and J gave up 0 bases, with 10 bases separating them. Germline loops: CDR1 LNHNV, CDR2 YYDKDF (reference sequence). CDR3 length: 15 amino acids. Written as DNA, the CDR3 is TGTGCCACCAGCAGAGGTGTAGGGGGCTCCTACGAGCAGTACTTC. Its translation is CATSRGVGGSYEQYF.

The rearrangement uses TRBV6-5 and TRBJ2-7; D is possibly TRBD1 or TRBD2 (6 bases each). The V end was cut by 0 bases, the J end by 2 bases, with 14 bases between. Germline values: CDR1 MNHEY, CDR2 SVGAGI. The CDR3 is 16 amino acids. The CDR3 sequence is CASSYSGGGNPYEQYF. CDR3 nucleotide sequence: TGTGCCAGCAGTTACTCGGGGGGCGGGAATCCCTACGAGCAGTACTTC.

This clonotype showed up just a few times. This chain connects TRBV20-1 to TRBJ1-2, with D possibly TRBD1 on 5 matching bases. Trimming took off 6 bases at V and 5 bases at J, with 13 bases between the two ends. Per the germline V gene, CDR1 is DFQATT and CDR2 is SNEGSKA (reference sequence). This CDR3 region has 12 residues. The CDR3 DNA follows: TGCAGTGCACCCCGGGGGTGGTATGGCTACACCTTC. Amino acids: CSAPRGWYGYTF.

CDR3 bases: TGTGCCAGCAGTTACTCGTCCCTCAAGGTAGAGCAGTACTTC. It translates to CASSYSSLKVEQYF. This chain uses TRBV6-2 or TRBV6-3 with TRBJ2-7; no clear D. Germline values: CDR1 MNHEY, CDR2 SVGEGT. The CDR3 loop spans 14 amino acids. Deletions cut 0 bases from V and 7 bases from J, with 13 bases between.

V gene TRBV10-3 combines with J gene TRBJ2-1, with D unclear. Germline-derived CDR1 and CDR2 are ENHRY and SYGVKD. V dropped 6 bases and J dropped 0 bases, with 6 bases sitting between them. This CDR3 region has 13 residues. The CDR3 DNA sequence: TGTGCCATCAGGAGTGACTCCTACAATGAGCAGTTCTTC. Encoded protein: CAIRSDSYNEQFF.

CDR3 in amino acids: CSARETPGSPLHF. In nucleotides, the CDR3 is TGCAGTGCTAGGGAGACCCCAGGTTCACCCCTCCACTTT. The chain joins TRBV20-1 to TRBJ1-6; D uncertain. The CDR3 extends over 13 amino acids. V shed 3 bases and J shed 9 bases, with 12 bases lying between them. Germline CDR1 reads DFQATT; CDR2 reads SNEGSKA (reference sequence).

The gene calls are TRBV7-9 and TRBJ2-1; D gene uncertain. Trimming stripped 11 bases from V and 8 bases from J, with 16 bases between. Germline CDR1 and CDR2: SEHNR and FQNEAQ (reference sequence). The CDR3 runs 12 residues. In nucleotides, the CDR3 is TGTGCCGGCACCCCGCCCGGGCATGAGCAGTTCTTC. Translation gives CAGTPPGHEQFF.

This clonotype was seen a few times. This chain uses TRBV7-2 with TRBJ1-3; D perhaps matches TRBD1 (5 bases). V lost 3 bases to trimming and J lost 4 bases, with 13 bases between them. From germline, CDR1 is SGHTA and CDR2 FQGNSA. The CDR3 has 15 amino acids. The DNA of the CDR3 is TGTGCCAGCAGCTTCGACCAGGGCAGAGGAAACACCATATATTTT. Translated: CASSFDQGRGNTIYF.

This chain connects TRBV20-1 to TRBJ1-1; 9 bases align to TRBD1. This CDR3 contains 14 residues. Germline loops: CDR1 DFQATT, CDR2 SNEGSKA (reference sequence). Trimming cost V 5 bases and J 1 base; bases outside gene matches: 5. CDR3 DNA: TGCAGTGCTGGACAGGGGCCACGGAACACTGAAGCTTTCTTT. Translation: CSAGQGPRNTEAFF.

This clonotype was counted a few times. The chain couples TRBV15 to TRBJ1-5; 9 bases agree with TRBD1. The V segment lost 8 bases and the J segment 5 bases; nucleotides outside the gene matches: 10. Germline V gives CDR1 LNHNV, CDR2 YYDKDF (reference sequence). The CDR3 runs to 15 residues. DNA of the CDR3: TGTGCCACCGGGGGGGGACAGGGCGGGGATCAGCCCCAGCATTTT. Translated: CATGGGQGGDQPQHF.

This clonotype was seen at least ten times. This chain connects TRBV12-3 or TRBV12-4 to TRBJ1-2; 7 bases are a match to TRBD1. The CDR3 extends over 15 amino acids. J lost 4 bases, V lost 3 bases, and 8 bases had no gene match. DNA for the CDR3: TGTGCCAGCAGTTTTGGAGGGGGCGCAAGCTATGGCTACACCTTC. Its protein is CASSFGGGASYGYTF.

The J gene is TRBJ2-7, the V gene TRBV5-1, with D possibly TRBD2 on 5 matching bases. The V gene lost 6 bases and the J gene lost 0 bases, with 13 bases spanning the gap. Germline V lookup: CDR1 SGHRS, CDR2 YFSETQ. This CDR3 has 14 residues. The CDR3 nucleotides are TGCGCCAGCACCCAAGCGGCGAGCTCCTACGAGCAGTACTTC. Its protein product is CASTQAASSYEQYF.

In its sample, this clonotype was seen a few times. This chain uses TRBV6-1 with TRBJ2-7, with 8 bases lining up with TRBD2. The CDR3 sequence is 15 residues long. In germline, CDR1 is MNHNS, CDR2 SASEGT. Germline trimming cut 10 bases from V and 4 bases from J; bases unmatched to any gene: 15. The CDR3 DNA follows: TGTGCCACCGACCCATCCGGGACGGGGGGGTACGAGCAGTACTTC. It is translated as CATDPSGTGGYEQYF.

This clonotype was counted at least ten times. Here the CDR3 DNA reads TGTGCCAGCAGCACCCAGAGGGGACTTTCCACCGAGCAGTACTTC. As protein: CASSTQRGLSTEQYF. The chain couples TRBV5-5 to TRBJ2-7, with D possibly being TRBD2 (6 bases). The CDR3 is 15 residues long. Germline-derived CDR1 and CDR2 are SGHKS and YYEKEE (reference sequence). Trimming removed 4 bases from V and 6 bases from J, with 20 bases in between.

The rearrangement uses TRBV6-2 or TRBV6-3 and TRBJ2-7; no definite D call. Trimming took 2 bases from V and 2 from J, leaving 10 bases between them. The CDR3 totals 14 residues. Looked up from germline, CDR1 is MNHEY and CDR2 is SVGEGT. The CDR3 coding sequence is TGTGCCAGCAGTTACGGTATTGGGCCCTACGAGCAGTACTTC. Amino acid sequence: CASSYGIGPYEQYF.